This TCR beta chain came from a study of blood T cell repertoires in COVID-19. Clones were sequenced by immunoSEQ multiplex PCR, and TCRdb holds only the in-frame ones, with some missing. The sample lists about 480,000 clones, about 85% seen once, with approximately 8.3% in the top ten. Donors were grouped by their self-reported clinical history. Trimming stripped 5 bases from V and 7 bases from J, with 12 bases between. The CDR3 is made up of 12 amino acids. Germline-derived CDR1 and CDR2 are SGHNT and YENEEA. The sequence was collected from a woman aged 55-75 years who had recovered from COVID-19. Sequenced: PBMCs or T cells enriched from blood (not recorded which). This rearrangement joins TRBV11-3 to TRBJ2-7; possible D gene TRBD2, 5 bases. DNA for the CDR3: TGTGCCAGCAGCACGCCCCCGGGGGAGCAGTACTTC. This codes for CASSTPPGEQYF.